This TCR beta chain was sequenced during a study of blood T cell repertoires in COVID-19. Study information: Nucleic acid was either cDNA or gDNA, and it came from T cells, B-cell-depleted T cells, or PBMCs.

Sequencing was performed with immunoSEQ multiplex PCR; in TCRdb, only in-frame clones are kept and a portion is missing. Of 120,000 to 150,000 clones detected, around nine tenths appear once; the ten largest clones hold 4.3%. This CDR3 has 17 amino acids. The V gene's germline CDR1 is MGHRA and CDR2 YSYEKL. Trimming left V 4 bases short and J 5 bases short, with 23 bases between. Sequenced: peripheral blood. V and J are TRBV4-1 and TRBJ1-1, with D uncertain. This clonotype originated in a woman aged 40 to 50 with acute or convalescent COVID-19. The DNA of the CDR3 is TGCGCCAGCAGCCCCGGAGGAAGTTTCCTCCGGAGGACTGAAGCTTTCTTT. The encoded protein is CASSPGGSFLRRTEAFF.